This TCR beta chain was sequenced for a study of cytomegalovirus exposure and HLA in healthy donors. Notes on this clone: The antigen remains undetermined.

The V and J ends lost 0 bases and 2 bases, in that order; junction bases with no gene match: 11. CDR3 length equals 20 residues. Looked up from germline, CDR1 is KGHSH and CDR2 is LQKENI. In nominal health when sampled, donors likely had unrecorded immune exposures nonetheless. PCR used 60 Vbeta primers and 13 Jbeta primers. Clones were sequenced by immunoSEQ multiplex PCR, and TCRdb holds only the in-frame ones, with some missing. The sample shows fewer than 130,000 clones, about 79% of them seen only once. Notes on the study in general: A few chains tied to CMV proved CMV antigen-specific in vitro. Common viral pathogens (according to a later analysis) appeared linked to several of the most significant clusters.

Sequences were obtained from PBMCs. This rearrangement joins TRBV18 to TRBJ2-7, with 15 nucleotides matching TRBD2. This clonotype originated in a man aged 45-65 years in good health and CMV-seropositive. The CDR3 protein is CASSPPFPGTSGGRTYEQYF. The CDR3 DNA sequence: TGTGCCAGCTCACCACCCTTTCCCGGGACTAGCGGGGGGAGAACCTACGAGCAGTACTTC.